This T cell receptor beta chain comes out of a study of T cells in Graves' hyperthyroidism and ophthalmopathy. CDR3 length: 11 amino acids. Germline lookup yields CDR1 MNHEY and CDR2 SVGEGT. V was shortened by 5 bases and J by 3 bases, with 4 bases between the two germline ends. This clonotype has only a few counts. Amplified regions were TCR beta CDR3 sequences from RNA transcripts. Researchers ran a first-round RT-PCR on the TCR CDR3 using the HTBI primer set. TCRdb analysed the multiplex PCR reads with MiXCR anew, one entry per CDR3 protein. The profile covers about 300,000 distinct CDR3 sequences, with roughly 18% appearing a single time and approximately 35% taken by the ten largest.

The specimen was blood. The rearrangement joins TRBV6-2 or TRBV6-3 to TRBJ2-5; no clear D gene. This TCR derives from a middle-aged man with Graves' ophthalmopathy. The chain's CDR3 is CASSVKETQYF. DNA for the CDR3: TGTGCCAGCAGTGTGAAAGAGACCCAGTACTTC.